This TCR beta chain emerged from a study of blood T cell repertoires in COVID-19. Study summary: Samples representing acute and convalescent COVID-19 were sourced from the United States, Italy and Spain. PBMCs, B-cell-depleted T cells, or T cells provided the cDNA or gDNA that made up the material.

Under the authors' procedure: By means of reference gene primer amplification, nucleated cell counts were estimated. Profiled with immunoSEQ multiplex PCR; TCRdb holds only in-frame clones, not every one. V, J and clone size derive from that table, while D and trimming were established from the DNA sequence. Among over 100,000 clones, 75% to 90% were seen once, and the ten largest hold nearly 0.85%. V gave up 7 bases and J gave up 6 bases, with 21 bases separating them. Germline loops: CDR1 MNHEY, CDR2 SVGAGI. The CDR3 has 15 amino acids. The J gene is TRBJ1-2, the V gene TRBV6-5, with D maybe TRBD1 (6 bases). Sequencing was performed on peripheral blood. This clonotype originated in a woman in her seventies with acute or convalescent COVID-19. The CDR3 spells CASITHQGSEDGYTF. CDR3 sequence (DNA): TGTGCCAGCATTACACATCAGGGGTCTGAGGATGGCTACACCTTC.